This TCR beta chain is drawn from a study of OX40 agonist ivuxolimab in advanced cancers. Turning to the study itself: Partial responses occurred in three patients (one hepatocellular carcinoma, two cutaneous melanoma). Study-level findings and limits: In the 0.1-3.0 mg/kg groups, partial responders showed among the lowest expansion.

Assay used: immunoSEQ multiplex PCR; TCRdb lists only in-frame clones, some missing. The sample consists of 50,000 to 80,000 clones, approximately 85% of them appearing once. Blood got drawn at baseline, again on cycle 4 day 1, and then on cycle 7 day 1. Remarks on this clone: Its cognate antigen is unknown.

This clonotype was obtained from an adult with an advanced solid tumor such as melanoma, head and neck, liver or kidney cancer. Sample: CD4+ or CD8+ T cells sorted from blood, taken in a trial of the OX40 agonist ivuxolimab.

The chain's CDR3 is CAGPGPPGSPLHF. CDR3 nucleotides: TGTGCCGGCCCGGGACCCCCGGGTTCACCCCTCCACTTT. V gene TRBV30 combines with J gene TRBJ1-6, with a tentative D call TRBD1 (5 bases). Trimming left V 8 bases short and J 9 bases short, with 17 bases between. The CDR3 runs to 13 residues. Germline V gene sequence: CDR1 GTSNPN, CDR2 SVGIG (reference sequence).